This T cell receptor (beta chain) was profiled in a study of neurological immune-mediated disorders. TCRdb passed the 5' RACE reads through MiXCR, listing each CDR3 protein once. The sample includes about 55,000 distinct CDR3 sequences, 20% to 30% of them seen just once. In its sample, this clonotype was seen many times. As for time point: technical triplicate 2. This CDR3 comprises 12 residues. V lost 3 bases, J lost 8 bases, and 11 bases lay in between. Germline assignment: CDR1 DFQATT and CDR2 SNEGSKA (reference sequence). The V and J genes are TRBV20-1 and TRBJ2-1; no definite D call. The TCR originated in a man between 60 and 75 years old with HTLV-1-associated myelopathy (HAM/TSP). The sample consisted of PBMCs. CDR3 sequence (DNA): TGCAGTGCTAGTGTGAATATGGATGAGCAGTTCTTC. This gives the protein CSASVNMDEQFF.